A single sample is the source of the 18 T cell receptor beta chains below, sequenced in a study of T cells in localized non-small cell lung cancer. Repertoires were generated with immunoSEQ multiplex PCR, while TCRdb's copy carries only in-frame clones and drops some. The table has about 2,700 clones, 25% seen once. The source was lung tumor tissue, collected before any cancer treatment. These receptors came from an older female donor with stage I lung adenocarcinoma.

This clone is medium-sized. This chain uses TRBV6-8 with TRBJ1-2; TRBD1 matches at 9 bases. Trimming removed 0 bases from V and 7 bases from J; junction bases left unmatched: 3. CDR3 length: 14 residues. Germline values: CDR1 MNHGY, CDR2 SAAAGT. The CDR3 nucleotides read TGTGCCAGCAGTTACTCCGGGACAGGGCTTGGCTACACCTTC. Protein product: CASSYSGTGLGYTF.

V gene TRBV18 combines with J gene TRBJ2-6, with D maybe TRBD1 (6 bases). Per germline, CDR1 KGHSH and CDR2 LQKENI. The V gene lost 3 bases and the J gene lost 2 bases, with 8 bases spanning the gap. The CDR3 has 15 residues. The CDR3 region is CASSPSGAGANVLTF. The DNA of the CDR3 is TGTGCCAGCTCACCCTCAGGGGCTGGGGCCAACGTCCTGACTTTC.

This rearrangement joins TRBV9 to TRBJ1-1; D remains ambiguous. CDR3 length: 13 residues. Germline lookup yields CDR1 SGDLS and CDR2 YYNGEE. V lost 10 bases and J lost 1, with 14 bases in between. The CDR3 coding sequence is TGTGCCGGGTCCCGGGGTCCGAACACTGAAGCTTTCTTT. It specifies CAGSRGPNTEAFF.

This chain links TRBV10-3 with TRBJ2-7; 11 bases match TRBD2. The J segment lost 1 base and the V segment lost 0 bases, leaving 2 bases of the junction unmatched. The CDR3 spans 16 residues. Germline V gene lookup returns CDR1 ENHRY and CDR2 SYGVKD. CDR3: CAISESIAGGSYEQYF. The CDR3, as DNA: TGTGCCATCAGTGAGTCAATAGCGGGAGGGTCCTACGAGCAGTACTTC.

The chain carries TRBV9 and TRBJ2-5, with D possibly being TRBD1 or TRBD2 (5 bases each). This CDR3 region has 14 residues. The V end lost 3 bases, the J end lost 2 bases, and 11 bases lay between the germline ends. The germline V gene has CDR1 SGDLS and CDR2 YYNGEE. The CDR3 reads CASSAGTRQETQYF. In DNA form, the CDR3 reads TGTGCCAGCAGCGCGGGGACCCGACAAGAGACCCAGTACTTC.

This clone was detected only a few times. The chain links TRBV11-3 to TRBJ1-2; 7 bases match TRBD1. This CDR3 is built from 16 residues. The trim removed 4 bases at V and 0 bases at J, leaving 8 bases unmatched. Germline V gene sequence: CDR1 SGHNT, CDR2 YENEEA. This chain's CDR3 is CASSYGQALANYGYTF. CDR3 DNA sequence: TGTGCCAGCAGCTATGGACAGGCGCTAGCTAACTATGGCTACACCTTC.

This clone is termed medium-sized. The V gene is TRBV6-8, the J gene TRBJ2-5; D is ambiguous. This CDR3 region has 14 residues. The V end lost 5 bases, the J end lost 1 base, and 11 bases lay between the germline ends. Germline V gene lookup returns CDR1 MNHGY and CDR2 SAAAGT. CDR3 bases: TGTGCCAGCAGTGTACCCCCTGTCCAAGAGACCCAGTACTTC. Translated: CASSVPPVQETQYF.

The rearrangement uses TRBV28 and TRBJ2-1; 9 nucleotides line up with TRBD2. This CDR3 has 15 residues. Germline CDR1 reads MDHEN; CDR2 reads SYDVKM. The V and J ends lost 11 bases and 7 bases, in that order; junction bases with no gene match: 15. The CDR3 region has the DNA TGTGCCTCCAGGGTTGGTCCTAGCGGGAATAATGAGCAGTTCTTC. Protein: CASRVGPSGNNEQFF.

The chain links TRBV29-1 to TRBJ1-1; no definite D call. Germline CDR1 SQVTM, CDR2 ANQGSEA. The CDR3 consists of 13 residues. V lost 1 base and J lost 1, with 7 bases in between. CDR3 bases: TGCAGCGTTGAAGGGACGGAGAACACTGAAGCTTTCTTT. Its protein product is CSVEGTENTEAFF. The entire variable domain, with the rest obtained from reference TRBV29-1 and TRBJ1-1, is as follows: SAVISQKPSRDICQRGTSLTIQCQVDSQVTMMFWYRQQPGQSLTLIATANQGSEATYESGFVIDKFPISRPNLTFSTLTVSNMSPEDSSIYLCSVEGTENTEAFFGQGTRLTVV.

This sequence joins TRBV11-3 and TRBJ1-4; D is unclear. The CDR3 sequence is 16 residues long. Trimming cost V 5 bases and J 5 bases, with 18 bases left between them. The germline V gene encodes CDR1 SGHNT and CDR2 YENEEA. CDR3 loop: CASSPQTIAANEKLFF. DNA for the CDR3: TGTGCCAGCAGCCCCCAGACGATCGCCGCGAATGAAAAACTGTTTTTT.

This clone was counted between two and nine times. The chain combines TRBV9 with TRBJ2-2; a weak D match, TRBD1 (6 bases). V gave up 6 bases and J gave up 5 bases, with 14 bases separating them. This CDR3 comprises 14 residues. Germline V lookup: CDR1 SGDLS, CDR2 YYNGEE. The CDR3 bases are TGTGCCAGCAATTACGGACAGACGACCGGGGAGCTGTTTTTT. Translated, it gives CASNYGQTTGELFF.

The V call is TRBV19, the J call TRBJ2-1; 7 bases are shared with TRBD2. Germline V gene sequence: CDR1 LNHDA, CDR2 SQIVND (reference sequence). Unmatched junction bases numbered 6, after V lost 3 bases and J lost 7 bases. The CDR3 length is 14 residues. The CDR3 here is CASSIGSGINEQFF. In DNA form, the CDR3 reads TGTGCCAGTAGTATTGGGAGCGGGATAAATGAGCAGTTCTTC.

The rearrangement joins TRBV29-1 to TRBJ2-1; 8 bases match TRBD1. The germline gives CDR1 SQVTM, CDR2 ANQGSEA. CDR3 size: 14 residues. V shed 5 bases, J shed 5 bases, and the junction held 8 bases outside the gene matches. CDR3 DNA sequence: TGCAGCGTTAGGGACAGGAAAAGAAACAATGAGCAGTTCTTC. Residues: CSVRDRKRNNEQFF.

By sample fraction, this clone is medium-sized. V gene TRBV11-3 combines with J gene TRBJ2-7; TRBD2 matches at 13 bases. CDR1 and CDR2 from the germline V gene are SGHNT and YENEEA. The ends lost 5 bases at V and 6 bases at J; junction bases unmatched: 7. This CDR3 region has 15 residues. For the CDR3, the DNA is TGTGCCAGCAGCACGGGGACTAGCGGGGCGGGCGAGCAGTACTTC. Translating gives CASSTGTSGAGEQYF.

CDR3 nucleotide sequence: TGTGCCAGCAGCTTGGCCGGGGACTTCCCGACCGGGGAGCTGTTTTTT. It encodes CASSLAGDFPTGELFF. The rearrangement links TRBV11-3 to TRBJ2-2, with D possibly matching TRBD2 (6 bases). V gave up 3 bases and J gave up 5 bases, with 16 bases separating them. The CDR3 has 16 residues. CDR1 SGHNT and CDR2 YENEEA come from the germline V gene.

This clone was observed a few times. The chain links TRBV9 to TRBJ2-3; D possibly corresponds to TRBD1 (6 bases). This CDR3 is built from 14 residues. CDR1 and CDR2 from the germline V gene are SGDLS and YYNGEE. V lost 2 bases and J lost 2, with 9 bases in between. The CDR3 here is CASSVTGFTDTQYF. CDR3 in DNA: TGTGCCAGCAGCGTTACAGGGTTCACAGATACGCAGTATTTT.

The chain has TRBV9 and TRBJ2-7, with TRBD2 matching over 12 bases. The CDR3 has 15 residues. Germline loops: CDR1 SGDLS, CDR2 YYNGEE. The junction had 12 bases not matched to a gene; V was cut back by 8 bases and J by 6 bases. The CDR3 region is CASTIPLAGGGEQYF. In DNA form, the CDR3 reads TGTGCCAGTACCATCCCACTAGCGGGAGGAGGCGAGCAGTACTTC.

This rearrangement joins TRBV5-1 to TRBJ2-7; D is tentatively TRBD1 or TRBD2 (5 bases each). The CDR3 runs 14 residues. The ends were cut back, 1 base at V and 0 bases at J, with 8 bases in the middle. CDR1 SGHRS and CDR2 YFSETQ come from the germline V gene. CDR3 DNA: TGCGCCAGCAGCTTGTCCGGGACCTCCTACGAGCAGTACTTC. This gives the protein CASSLSGTSYEQYF.